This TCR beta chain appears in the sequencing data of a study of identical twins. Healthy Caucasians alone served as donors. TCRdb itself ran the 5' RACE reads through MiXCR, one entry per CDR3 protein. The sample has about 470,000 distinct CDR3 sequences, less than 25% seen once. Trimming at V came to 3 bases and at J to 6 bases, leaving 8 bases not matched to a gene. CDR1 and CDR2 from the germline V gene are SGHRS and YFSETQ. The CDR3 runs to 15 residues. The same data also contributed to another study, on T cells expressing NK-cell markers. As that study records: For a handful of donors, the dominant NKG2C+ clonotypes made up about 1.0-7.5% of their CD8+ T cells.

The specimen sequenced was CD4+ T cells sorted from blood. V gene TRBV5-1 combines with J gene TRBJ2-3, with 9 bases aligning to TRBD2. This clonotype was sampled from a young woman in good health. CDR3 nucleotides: TGCGCCAGCAGCTACCTAGCGGGAAAGGGGGATACGCAGTATTTT. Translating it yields CASSYLAGKGDTQYF.